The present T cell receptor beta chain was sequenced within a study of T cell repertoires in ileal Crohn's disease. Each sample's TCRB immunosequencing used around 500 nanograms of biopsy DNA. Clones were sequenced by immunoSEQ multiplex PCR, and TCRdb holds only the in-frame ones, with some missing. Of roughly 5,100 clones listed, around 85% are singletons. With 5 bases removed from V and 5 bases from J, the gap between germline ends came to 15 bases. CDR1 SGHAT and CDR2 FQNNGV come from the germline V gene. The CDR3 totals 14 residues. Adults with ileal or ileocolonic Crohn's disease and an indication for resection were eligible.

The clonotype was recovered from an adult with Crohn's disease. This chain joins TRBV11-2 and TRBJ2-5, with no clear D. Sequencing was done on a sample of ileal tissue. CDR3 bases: TGTGCCAGCAGCCCCCCGTGGATGCGGGAGACCCAGTACTTC. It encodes CASSPPWMRETQYF.